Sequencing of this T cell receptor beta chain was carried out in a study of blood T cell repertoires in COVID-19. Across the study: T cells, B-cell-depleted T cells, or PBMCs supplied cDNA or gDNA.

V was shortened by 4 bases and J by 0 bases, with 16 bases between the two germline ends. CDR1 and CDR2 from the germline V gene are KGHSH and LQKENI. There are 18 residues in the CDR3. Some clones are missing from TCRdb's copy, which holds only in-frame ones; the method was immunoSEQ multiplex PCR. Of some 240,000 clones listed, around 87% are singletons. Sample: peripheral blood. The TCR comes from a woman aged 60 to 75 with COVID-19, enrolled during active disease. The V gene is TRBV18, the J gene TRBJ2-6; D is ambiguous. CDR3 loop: CASSQVGRSDSGANVLTF. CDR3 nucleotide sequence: TGTGCCAGCTCACAGGTCGGCAGGTCAGACTCTGGGGCCAACGTCCTGACTTTC.